A single T cell receptor (beta chain) is shown here with its context. This sample was taken from a study of blood T cell repertoires in COVID-19. Method: immunoSEQ multiplex PCR; TCRdb's copy keeps in-frame clones and lacks some. The table has about 90,000 clones, under 95% seen once. Germline CDR1 SGHVS, CDR2 FQNEAQ. V was clipped by 0 bases and J by 0 bases; unmatched bases: 10. CDR3 length: 18 residues. The sequencing input was peripheral blood. The receptor comes from a human donor with active COVID-19. The donor label of this sample is uncertain. The chain couples TRBV7-8 to TRBJ1-2; 7 bases align to TRBD1. Here the CDR3 DNA reads TGTGCCAGCAGCTTAGCTGCAGGGGGTCAGATCGCTAACTATGGCTACACCTTC. This gives the protein CASSLAAGGQIANYGYTF.